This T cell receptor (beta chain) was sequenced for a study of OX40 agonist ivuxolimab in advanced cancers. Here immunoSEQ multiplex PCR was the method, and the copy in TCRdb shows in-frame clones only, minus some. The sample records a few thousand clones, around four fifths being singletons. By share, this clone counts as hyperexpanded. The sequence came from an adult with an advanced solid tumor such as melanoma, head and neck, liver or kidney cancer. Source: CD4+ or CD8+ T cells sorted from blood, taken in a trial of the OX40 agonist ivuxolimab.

CDR3 bases: TGCGCCAGCAGCTATCTAGCGGGGGGGAACAATGAGCAGTTCTTC. Amino acid sequence: CASSYLAGGNNEQFF. The J gene is TRBJ2-1, the V gene TRBV4-1; 12 nucleotides align to TRBD2. CDR1 and CDR2 (germline): MGHRA, YSYEKL. The CDR3 has 15 residues. Germline trimming cut 5 bases from V and 5 bases from J; bases unmatched to any gene: 4.